This entry describes one T cell receptor beta chain. The data belong to a study of blood T cell repertoires in COVID-19. CDR1 and CDR2 from the germline V gene are SQVTM and ANQGSEA. This CDR3 has 16 residues. The V gene lost 2 bases and the J gene lost 9 bases, with 26 bases spanning the gap. Here immunoSEQ multiplex PCR was the method, and the copy in TCRdb shows in-frame clones only, minus some. The data contain approximately 28,000 clones, 85% to 95% of them singletons. Material: peripheral blood. The chain employs TRBV29-1 and TRBJ2-7; unclear D gene. The receptor comes from a woman in her 70s with COVID-19, enrolled during active disease. CDR3 sequence: CSVESLDDSSLRGQYF. In nucleotides, the CDR3 is TGCAGCGTTGAAAGCCTAGACGACTCATCCCTACGAGGGCAGTACTTC.